These T cell receptor beta chains were read from a single sample in a study of blood T cell repertoires in COVID-19. TCRdb's table, derived via immunoSEQ multiplex PCR, lists solely in-frame clones and lacks some. This repertoire shows more than 65,000 clones, about four fifths found once; its top ten account for 8% to 10%. Sequencing used peripheral blood. These receptors were obtained from a woman over 75 with acute or convalescent COVID-19. CDR3s include the opening cysteine and the closing phenylalanine or tryptophan. A D gene is named only where the DNA matches it firmly. Only some rows state a clone size, as once, few, many or a class for expanded clones.

D gene,clone size,J gene,V gene,CDR3 DNA,CDR3 protein
-,-,TRBJ1-2,TRBV5-4,TGTGCCAGCAGTACTCTCACAGGGAACTATGGCTACACCTTC,CASSTLTGNYGYTF
-,-,TRBJ2-2,TRBV6-6,TGTGCCAGCAGCAACGAGGGGGCCGGGGAGCTGTTTTTT,CASSNEGAGELFF
TRBD2,-,TRBJ2-5,TRBV19,TGTGCCAGTAGTCCTTATGGGACTAGCGGGGGGGCAGGGCAAGAGACCCAGTACTTC,CASSPYGTSGGAGQETQYF
-,-,TRBJ1-4,TRBV30,TGTGCCTGGAGACAGTCCCAGCCTAATGAAAAACTGTTTTTT,CAWRQSQPNEKLFF
-,-,TRBJ1-2,TRBV19,TGTGCCAGTAGTATAGTTAACAGTAACTATGGCTACACCTTC,CASSIVNSNYGYTF
TRBD2,-,TRBJ2-1,TRBV5-1,TGCGCCAGCAGCTCGCTAGCGGGGGGGCTAAATGAGCAGTTCTTC,CASSSLAGGLNEQFF
TRBD1,-,TRBJ1-2,TRBV6-5,TGTGCCAGCAGTTCCTACCCCGGACAGGAAGACTATGGCTACACCTTC,CASSSYPGQEDYGYTF
-,-,TRBJ2-5,TRBV7-9,TGTGCCAGCAGCTTCTCTCGGGCTAGGCGGGGAGAGACCCAGTACTTC,CASSFSRARRGETQYF
-,few,TRBJ2-2,TRBV29-1,TGCAGCGTCCCCGGGACTTCGAACACCGGGGAGCTGTTTTTT,CSVPGTSNTGELFF
-,-,TRBJ2-7,TRBV29-1,TGCAGCGTTGTGTACAGTCAAAGCTACGAGCAGTACTTC,CSVVYSQSYEQYF
-,-,TRBJ1-2,TRBV19,TGTGCCAGTAGTATCCCCCGGGCGGGGGCCGATGGCTACACCTTC,CASSIPRAGADGYTF
TRBD1,-,TRBJ1-5,TRBV27,TGTGCCAGCAGTTCGACAGCTACAGGGGGGTATAGCAATCAGCCCCAGCATTTT,CASSSTATGGYSNQPQHF
TRBD1,-,TRBJ1-2,TRBV19,TGTGCCAGTAGACAGGGACAGAACTATGGCTACACCTTC,CASRQGQNYGYTF
-,few,TRBJ2-2,TRBV12-5,TGTGCTAGTGGGGGGCAGGGAACGAACACCGGGGAGCTGTTTTTT,CASGGQGTNTGELFF
-,-,TRBJ2-3,TRBV10-1,TGCGCCAGCAGTGAGTCGAGCCCAGATACGCAGTATTTT,CASSESSPDTQYF
TRBD2,once,TRBJ2-1,TRBV6-4,TGTGCCAGCAGCGGAGCGGGGGGTATCAGCTCCTACAATGAGCAGTTCTTC,CASSGAGGISSYNEQFF
TRBD1,-,TRBJ2-2,TRBV6-4,TGTGCCAGCAGCCCCGGGACAGGGTTGACCGGGGAGCTGTTTTTT,CASSPGTGLTGELFF
-,-,TRBJ1-6,TRBV9,TGTGCCAGCAGCCGACAAAACAATAATTCACCCCTCCACTTT,CASSRQNNNSPLHF
TRBD1,many,TRBJ1-1,TRBV6-5,TGTGCCAGCAGTTACACGGGACAGGGGGCTGAAGCTTTCTTT,CASSYTGQGAEAFF
-,-,TRBJ2-3,TRBV12-5,TGTGCTAGTGGTTTGGGCGGTGGGGGCCTAGATACGCAGTATTTT,CASGLGGGGLDTQYF
TRBD2,-,TRBJ2-1,TRBV6-5,TGTGCCAGCGTCGGGACTAGCGCCTACAATGAGCAGTTCTTC,CASVGTSAYNEQFF
TRBD2,once,TRBJ2-7,TRBV11-2,TGTGCCAGCAGCCTAGCGTTGCGGGGGGACTCCTACGAGCAGTACTTC,CASSLALRGDSYEQYF
TRBD1,-,TRBJ1-6,TRBV16,TGTGCCAGCAGACCTTCTGACAGGGGAAATTCACCCCTCCACTTT,CASRPSDRGNSPLHF
-,-,TRBJ1-3,TRBV7-3,TGTGCCACCCACCGAGAGTTGAGGTCTGGAAACACCATATATTTT,CATHRELRSGNTIYF
-,-,TRBJ2-7,TRBV21-1,TGTGCCAGCAGCAAAGATACGGGCCAGGGATTGACCTACGAGCAGTACTTC,CASSKDTGQGLTYEQYF
-,-,TRBJ1-2,TRBV5-6,TGTGCCAGCAGCTTGGTTCAGGGATGGTCCAACTATGGCTACACCTTC,CASSLVQGWSNYGYTF
TRBD1,few,TRBJ2-7,TRBV7-2,TGTGCCAGCAGCTTAGGGGACAGGTCCTCCTACGAGCAGTACTTC,CASSLGDRSSYEQYF
TRBD1,-,TRBJ1-1,TRBV18,TGTGCCAGCTCACCGACAGGGGACACTGAAGCTTTCTTT,CASSPTGDTEAFF
-,-,TRBJ1-4,TRBV7-9,TGTGCCAGCAGCACAGGGCGAACTAATGAAAAACTGTTTTTT,CASSTGRTNEKLFF
TRBD2,-,TRBJ2-7,TRBV11-2,TGTGCCAGCAGCTTAAGACTAGCGGGAATCTCCTACGAGCAGTACTTC,CASSLRLAGISYEQYF
-,-,TRBJ2-5,TRBV6-5,TGTGCCAGCTTTCCGGGGTCCAGTGGGGAGACCCAGTACTTC,CASFPGSSGETQYF
-,-,TRBJ1-2,TRBV18,TGTGCCAGCTCACCAAGGGGCAGAAACTATGGCTACACCTTC,CASSPRGRNYGYTF
-,-,TRBJ1-1,TRBV18,TGTGCCAGCTCACCACAGGGAGGGACTGAAGCTTTCTTT,CASSPQGGTEAFF
TRBD1,-,TRBJ2-3,TRBV13,TGTGCCAGCAGCTTCCTCCCTTCCGGGACAGCAGCGGATACGCAGTATTTT,CASSFLPSGTAADTQYF
TRBD2,-,TRBJ2-3,TRBV4-1,TGCGCCAGCAGCCCCCTCCCCGCGGGGGGCCCAGATACGCAGTATTTT,CASSPLPAGGPDTQYF
-,-,TRBJ1-1,TRBV19,TGTGCCAGTAGTATACAGGGTGCCACTGAAGCTTTCTTT,CASSIQGATEAFF
-,-,TRBJ1-1,TRBV13,TGTGCCAGCAGTGAGATAATGAACACTGAAGCTTTCTTT,CASSEIMNTEAFF
-,few,TRBJ2-5,TRBV21-1,TGTGCCAGCAGCTTCAGGGAGACCCAGTACTTC,CASSFRETQYF
-,few,TRBJ2-7,TRBV19,TGTGCCAGTAGTATAAGGAGTTGGAACTACGAGCAGTACTTC,CASSIRSWNYEQYF
TRBD2,-,TRBJ2-7,TRBV4-2,TGTGCCAGCAGCCATGGGGCCGGGGGGGCCCAGGAGCAGTACTTC,CASSHGAGGAQEQYF
-,many,TRBJ2-2,TRBV10-1,TGCGCCAGCAGTGAAGGAGGCGGGGAGCTGTTTTTT,CASSEGGGELFF
-,few,TRBJ1-5,TRBV20-1,TGCAGTGCTAGTTTAAGGGACTCCAGTTCCCCCTTTAATCAGCCCCAGCATTTT,CSASLRDSSSPFNQPQHF
-,-,TRBJ1-2,TRBV6-5,TGTGCCAGCAGCTTCAACTATGGCTACACCTTC,CASSFNYGYTF
-,-,TRBJ2-7,TRBV30,TGTGCCTGGCCTCCTTGCGGGATAACCTACGAGCAGTACTTC,CAWPPCGITYEQYF
-,-,TRBJ2-1,TRBV19,TGTGCCAGCTCACGAGGGGGTGAGCAGTTCTTC,CASSRGGEQFF
-,-,TRBJ1-1,TRBV27,TGTGCCAGCAGACCCCGGACAGTTACGAACACTGAAGCTTTCTTT,CASRPRTVTNTEAFF